This is a list of T cell receptor beta chains from one sample in a study of cytomegalovirus exposure and HLA in healthy donors. Clones were sequenced by immunoSEQ multiplex PCR, and TCRdb holds only the in-frame ones, with some missing. The table includes some 160,000 clones, 80% to 85% detected once. The sequencing input was PBMCs. These receptors came from a male donor in good health and CMV-seronegative. Each CDR3 is given with its conserved first and last residue. Each record gives: CDR3 length, J gene, V gene, CDR3 protein.

>15|TRBJ1-4|TRBV9
CASSVGGSSNEKLFF
>15|TRBJ2-2|TRBV7-2
CASSLQAVDTGELFF
>20|TRBJ2-1|TRBV13
CASSSKGLAGGPGSYNEQFF
>17|TRBJ2-1|TRBV4-2
CASSQATGFSPGDEQFF
>15|TRBJ1-1|TRBV4-3
CASSSPGQGSTEAFF
>17|TRBJ2-1|TRBV7-9
CSSSLGVSGATYNEQFF
>13|TRBJ2-1|TRBV4-2
CASRWEGSNEQFF
>14|TRBJ2-1|TRBV6-5
CASRLQGWDNEQFF
>15|TRBJ1-4|TRBV2
CASRLTVATNEKLFF
>15|TRBJ1-1|TRBV6-5
CASPGIQGAGAEAFF
>14|TRBJ2-7|TRBV6-1
CASTIAQGAGEQYF
>17|TRBJ1-4|TRBV7-9
CASTRAAGVTENEKLFF
>16|TRBJ1-6|TRBV28
CASSGTGASYNSPLHF
>14|TRBJ2-1|TRBV18
CASSPPTRADEQFF
>15|TRBJ1-5|TRBV18
CASSPSDRGVQPQHF
>15|TRBJ1-2|TRBV6-4
CASTPTGRAPSGYTF
>14|TRBJ1-1|TRBV9
CASSPRTAGFDAFF
>16|TRBJ2-7|TRBV28
CASSFGLAGGPFEQYF
>16|TRBJ2-7|TRBV10-3
CAISPSGGPLSYEQYF
>13|TRBJ1-1|TRBV6-1
CASSEGPGGNAFF
>14|TRBJ2-5|TRBV30
CAWSVGRGRETQYF
>14|TRBJ1-1|TRBV23-1
CASTHRLRDTEAFF
>15|TRBJ2-3|TRBV28
CASSPPLASTDTQYF
>16|TRBJ2-3|TRBV2
CASSVWGAGDGDTQYF
>15|TRBJ2-2|TRBV13
CASSLVGRDTGELFF
>11|TRBJ2-7|TRBV2
CASSELRGGNF
>11|TRBJ2-1|TRBV2
CASRGVNEQFF
>15|TRBJ1-2|TRBV7-8
CASSLEAGGGYGYTF
>14|TRBJ1-1|TRBV28
CASPPTGASTEAFF
>16|TRBJ2-3|TRBV9
CASSVHQGAKADTQYF
>19|TRBJ2-3|TRBV13
CASSLAGLALAASTDTQYF
>15|TRBJ1-2|TRBV27
CASSLVGGANYGYTF
>15|TRBJ2-7|TRBV29-1
CSVGGPGGFSYEQYF
>15|TRBJ1-2|TRBV7-9
CASSLADSPNYGYTF
>15|TRBJ2-5|TRBV7-2
CASTSGRGGRETQYF
>14|TRBJ2-4|TRBV19
CASRDTTAKNIQYF
>15|TRBJ2-7|TRBV15
CATSTYRTSSYEQYF
>14|TRBJ1-2|TRBV6-1
CASSARGQLYGYTF
>17|TRBJ2-1|TRBV2
CASSEGLAAVGDNEQFF
>14|TRBJ2-5|TRBV14
CASSRYRDLSTQYF
>15|TRBJ2-1|TRBV7-3
CASSSAGGQLDEQFF
>14|TRBJ1-2|TRBV4-1
CASSQGRSNYGYTF
>15|TRBJ2-7|TRBV11-2
CASSLIPGQGYEQYF
>15|TRBJ1-4|TRBV7-6
CASSPRTGGNEKLFF
>17|TRBJ1-1|TRBV7-3
CASSLGGTGTMNTEAFF
>15|TRBJ1-1|TRBV25-1
CASSELGGDDTEAFF
>18|TRBJ2-3|TRBV4-1
CASSQVPPPVTSTDTQYF
>13|TRBJ2-1|TRBV6-1
CASSHSSYNEQFF
>17|TRBJ2-5|TRBV4-1
CASSRGSGGAFPETQYF
>15|TRBJ2-1|TRBV4-3
CASSQDPQRDLGQFF
>15|TRBJ2-6|TRBV5-4
CASSLDSSGANVLTF
>15|TRBJ1-1|TRBV2
CASSEDRGLGTEAFF
>16|TRBJ2-2|TRBV2
CAINAGGFANTGELFF